The clone carrying this T cell receptor beta chain has just one count. The record originates from a study of tumor T cells in aggressive B-cell lymphoma. V lost 6 bases, J lost 0 bases, and 11 bases stayed unmatched. This CDR3 has 19 amino acids. Per germline, CDR1 LGHNA and CDR2 YNFKEQ. The protocol was immunoSEQ multiplex PCR, while the TCRdb copy is restricted to in-frame clones and leaves out a portion. The table has about 1,600 clones, 81% seen once. The chain links TRBV4-2 to TRBJ2-7; 16 nucleotides line up with TRBD2. The sequence derives from an adult with diffuse large B cell lymphoma. The source material was tumor tissue. The CDR3 here is CASRFDGTSGRAFSYEQYF. The CDR3 bases are TGTGCCAGCAGGTTCGACGGGACTAGCGGGAGGGCCTTCTCCTACGAGCAGTACTTC.